This T cell receptor (beta chain) was retrieved from a study of T cell responses to AZD1222 COVID-19 vaccine. Sequencing was performed with immunoSEQ multiplex PCR; in TCRdb, only in-frame clones are kept and a portion is missing. The table has some 140,000 clones, 90% seen once. The CDR3 has 13 residues. The V gene's germline CDR1 is MNHEY and CDR2 SVGAGI. V lost 6 bases, J lost 5 bases, and 14 bases lay in between. This receptor was obtained from an adult in good health. The V and J genes are TRBV6-5 and TRBJ2-7; D might be TRBD1 (5 bases). This specimen was peripheral blood, taken on day 0 of AZD1222 vaccination. Here the CDR3 DNA reads TGTGCCAGCAGGAAGGGGTACGAGAACGAGCAGTACTTC. This codes for CASRKGYENEQYF.